This entry describes one T cell receptor beta chain. Its binding antigen is unknown. One base away there is no much larger clone; base qualities are not given. For sequencing of the TCRbeta CDR3 region, genomic DNA was extracted from the sorted cells. The immunoSEQ Assay was used to sequence the TCRbeta CDR3 regions. The immuneACCESS repertoire file appears here via TCRdb, limited to in-frame rearrangements. These files lack a portion of the clones; in checked studies, under half of the deficit traces to unresolved V genes, and the cause of the others is not known. This sample holds 45,000 to 65,000 clones; 88% were observed only once. 11% of the sample comes from the top ten. The trial excluded patients who had a history of autoimmune disease or who were on systemic immunosuppression. Peripheral blood for TCR sequencing was drawn from every dose cohort at baseline, at cycle 4 day 1 and at cycle 7 day 1. Samples were obtained from an open-label, multicenter, first-in-human phase I dose-escalation trial of ivuxolimab. Adults with locally advanced or metastatic melanoma, renal cell, hepatocellular, or head and neck squamous cell carcinoma were enrolled in the trial. Before TCR sequencing, CD4+ T cells and CD8+ T cells were sorted from peripheral blood as separate populations.

The germline V gene specifies SGHVS as CDR1 and FNYEAQ as CDR2. The CDR3 spans 16 residues, from the cysteine through the phenylalanine. The DNA shown is the 48-base CDR3, in frame from base 1. Unmatched junction bases come to 10, with V trimmed by 1 base and J by 4 bases. The data were taken from a study of OX40 agonist ivuxolimab in advanced cancers. Regarding the study in general: Ivuxolimab was a fully human IgG2 agonistic monoclonal antibody targeting the costimulatory receptor OX40 (CD134). Intravenous ivuxolimab was administered to patients every 2 weeks at six dose levels: 0.01, 0.1, 0.3, 1.5, 3 and 10 mg/kg. Among the roughly 52 dose-escalation patients, around 20 had hepatocellular carcinoma, roughly 15 melanoma, 9 renal cell carcinoma and 9 head and neck cancer. A male proportion of roughly 80% and a mean age of approximately 62 years, ranging from about 23 to 79, were recorded for the dose-escalation cohort. Patients were allowed to have had prior anti-PD-1, anti-PD-L1 or anti-CTLA-4 therapy, and around 41% of the dose-escalation patients had previously received checkpoint inhibitors. Partial responses were achieved by three dose-escalation patients, of whom one had hepatocellular carcinoma and two had cutaneous melanoma. The point of sequencing TCRbeta in the periphery was to test whether ivuxolimab changed TCR sequence diversity and drove clonal T-cell expansion. The monotherapy dose-escalation portion (N of about 47 patients) of the phase I ivuxolimab trial is reported in the paper.

Overall study outcomes, separate from this receptor: In the 0.1-3.0 mg/kg groups, partial responders had among the lowest normalized peripheral clonal expansion, particularly in CD8+ T cells. Which antigens the clonally expanded peripheral T cells were specific for was not determined. At doses from 0.1 to 3.0 mg/kg, clonal expansion was seen in both CD4+ and CD8+ blood T cells between baseline and week 6. After ivuxolimab, more expanded clones were found on average in CD8+ T cells than in CD4+ T cells. Low levels of normalized T-cell clonal expansion were also seen in some patients who did not respond.

Here the chain combines TRBV7-6 and TRBJ2-7; TRBD2 aligns with 7 central bases. Here the sequenced sample was CD4+ or CD8+ T cells sorted from blood, taken in a trial of the OX40 agonist ivuxolimab. This TCR was recovered from an adult with an advanced solid tumor such as melanoma, head and neck, liver or kidney cancer. In nucleotide form, the sequence is TGTGCCAGCAGCTTAGACCCTACTAGCGACGGTTACGAGCAGTACTTC. Its protein product is CASSLDPTSDGYEQYF.